This T cell receptor beta chain was profiled in a study of T cell responses to AZD1222 COVID-19 vaccine. Assay: immunoSEQ multiplex PCR; the TCRdb copy retains only in-frame clones and omits some. The sample records approximately 190,000 clones, about 93% being singletons. Points from the study as a whole: Distributed over spike, vaccine-associated CD4 TCRs predominated at 160-218 and 743-854. Spike-specific TCR breadth and depth grew following two AZD1222 doses.

Concerning this clone itself: Its specificity is unknown.

V was pared by 7 bases and J by 2 bases, with 14 bases between. CDR3 length equals 13 residues. Germline assignment: CDR1 SQVTM and CDR2 ANQGSEA. This chain uses TRBV29-1 with TRBJ1-2; D gene unclear. This TCR came from an adult who received the AZD1222 COVID-19 vaccine. Sequences were derived from peripheral blood, sampled 28 days after the second AZD1222 dose. The CDR3 nucleotides read TGCAGCGCCTCGGACGGTACCAACTATGGCTACACCTTC. Residues: CSASDGTNYGYTF.